The T cell receptor beta chain described here comes from a study of persistence of HIV-infected CD4 T cells. Germline V CDR1 and CDR2: LGHDT, YNNKEL (reference sequence). V was cut by 4 bases and J by 4 bases, with 10 bases left in between. There are 14 residues in the CDR3. The stimulus was lysate of CMV-infected fibroblasts, around 9.3 ug/mL. Sorting of responding CD4+ T cells relied on upregulated CD40 ligand together with CD69. The libraries were made with immunoSEQ version 4 in survey mode. The assay was immunoSEQ multiplex PCR, and TCRdb's table has in-frame clones only and misses some. The table includes approximately 18,000 clones, about two thirds detected once. Overall study findings and caveats: Antigen-responding cells were enriched for degenerate expanded CDR3beta sequences.

Concerning this clone itself: Its antigen remains unidentified.

V is TRBV3-1 (or the pseudogene TRBV3-2) and J is TRBJ2-2, with a tentative D call TRBD2 (6 bases). This TCR was sampled from an adult woman with HIV who was CMV-seropositive. Source: CD4+ T cells sorted from PBMCs after roughly 17-hour stimulation, taken from a patient who received antiretroviral therapy. The CDR3 protein is CASSLQGGTGELFF. In DNA form, the CDR3 reads TGTGCCAGCAGCCTTCAGGGAGGCACCGGGGAGCTGTTTTTT.